This T cell receptor beta chain was sequenced in a study of blood T cell repertoires in COVID-19. Participants' own reports of clinical history determined their cohort assignment. Symptom resolution, clearance, or two negative PCRs marked donors in Cohort 3 as recovered. In the original workflow: Nucleated cell counts were estimated from reference gene primer amplification. Only in-frame clones appear in the TCRdb table, and some are missing; sequencing was by immunoSEQ multiplex PCR. V and J calls and clone size are those listed in that table; D and trimming were worked out from the DNA. Of a few hundred thousand clones listed, about 90% are singletons. Trimming took 4 bases from V and 3 from J; bases not matched to a gene: 5. The germline V gene has CDR1 SGDLS and CDR2 YYNGEE. CDR3 length: 16 residues.

The TCR comes from a man younger than 30 who had recovered from COVID-19. Input material: PBMCs or T cells enriched from blood (not recorded which). The rearrangement links TRBV9 to TRBJ2-1; TRBD2 matches 12 bases. The CDR3 coding sequence is TGTGCCAGCAGCACCACTAGCGGGAGGTTCTACAATGAGCAGTTCTTC. Residues: CASSTTSGRFYNEQFF.